These 27 T cell receptor beta chains originate from one sample sequenced in a study of T cell responses to AZD1222 COVID-19 vaccine. The data were produced by immunoSEQ multiplex PCR, yet TCRdb's version contains in-frame clones alone and is incomplete. The repertoire includes some 170,000 clones, roughly 94% of them detected once, and 5.1% sits in the top ten. Sequencing used peripheral blood, obtained 28 days after the second AZD1222 dose. The source is an adult who received the AZD1222 COVID-19 vaccine.

V and J are TRBV19 and TRBJ1-6, with 11 bases identical to TRBD1. The CDR3 extends over 15 amino acids. Per the germline V gene, CDR1 is LNHDA and CDR2 is SQIVND (reference sequence). Trimming cost V 5 bases and J 10 bases; bases outside gene matches: 7. CDR3 sequence (DNA): TGTGCCAGTAGTCAAGGGACAGGGGGGTTCTCACCCCTCCACTTT. Protein sequence: CASSQGTGGFSPLHF. Combining the CDR3 with reference TRBV19 and TRBJ1-6 gives the whole variable domain DGGITQSPKYLFRKEGQNVTLSCEQNLNHDAMYWYRQDPGQGLRLIYYSQIVNDFQKGDIAEGYSVSREKKESFPLTVTSAQKNPTAFYLCASSQGTGGFSPLHFGNGTRLTVT.

The table lists this clone with a few counts. The V call is TRBV14, the J call TRBJ2-7, with 11 bases that match TRBD1. This CDR3 comprises 18 residues. V lost 2 bases and J lost 3; bases outside the gene matches: 12. Germline assignment: CDR1 SGHDN and CDR2 FVKESK. Written as DNA, the CDR3 is TGTGCCAGCAGCCAATACCGGGACAGGGGGTGGAACATCTACGAGCAGTACTTC. Translated, it gives CASSQYRDRGWNIYEQYF.

The V call is TRBV18, the J call TRBJ2-5; D is uncertain. The CDR3 is 13 amino acids. Deletions cut 0 bases from V and 5 bases from J, with 7 bases between. CDR1 is KGHSH, CDR2 LQKENI, per germline. The DNA of the CDR3 is TGTGCCAGCTCACCACCGGCCGTGGAGACCCAGTACTTC. This gives the protein CASSPPAVETQYF.

The rearrangement uses TRBV15 and TRBJ1-4, with D uncertain. V gave up 4 bases and J gave up 8 bases, with 23 bases separating them. This CDR3 has 17 amino acids. Germline-derived CDR1 and CDR2 are LNHNV and YYDKDF (reference sequence). CDR3 loop: CATSTTIIGGQEEKLFF. The DNA for the CDR3 is TGTGCCACCAGCACCACTATAATCGGAGGGCAGGAGGAAAAACTGTTTTTT.

This clone has just a few counts. Other DNA sequences in this sample translate to the same CDR3. The chain combines TRBV7-2 with TRBJ2-7, with D perhaps TRBD2 (5 bases). The germline CDR1 and CDR2 sequences are SGHTA and FQGNSA. V was cut by 1 base and J by 3 bases, with 10 bases left in between. The CDR3 covers 14 residues. The CDR3 sequence is CASSLVGADYEQYF. CDR3 DNA: TGTGCCAGCAGCTTAGTCGGAGCGGACTACGAGCAGTACTTC.

The J gene is TRBJ2-1, the V gene TRBV30, with TRBD2 identical over 11 bases. Germline V CDR1 and CDR2: GTSNPN, SVGIG (reference sequence). The CDR3 totals 15 residues. V was pared by 2 bases and J by 5 bases, with 5 bases of the junction left unmatched. In nucleotides, the CDR3 is TGTGCCTGGAGTAAGACTAGCGGGAACAACAATGAGCAGTTCTTC. Amino acid sequence: CAWSKTSGNNNEQFF.

The chain couples TRBV6-5 to TRBJ2-7; possibly TRBD1 for D (5 bases). The CDR3 runs to 13 residues. V lost 6 bases and J 2 bases, leaving 11 bases between the germline ends. The V gene's germline CDR1 is MNHEY and CDR2 SVGAGI. The CDR3 region is CASSPDTTYEQYF. CDR3 nucleotides: TGTGCCAGCAGCCCGGACACAACCTACGAGCAGTACTTC.

Details on this clone: Other DNA sequences in this specimen translate into the identical CDR3. In DNA, the CDR3 is TGTGCCAGCAGCTTGACAGGGAACACTGAAGCTTTCTTT. It codes for CASSLTGNTEAFF. V gene TRBV5-5 combines with J gene TRBJ1-1; TRBD1 might be the D (5 bases). Germline CDR1 SGHKS, CDR2 YYEKEE (reference sequence). This CDR3 has 13 amino acids. With 1 base removed from V and 1 base from J, the gap between germline ends came to 5 bases.

V is TRBV5-6 and J is TRBJ2-6; possible D gene TRBD2, 6 bases. The CDR3 covers 18 residues. Trimming removed 1 base from V and 0 bases from J, with 14 bases in between. Germline CDR1 and CDR2: SGHDT and YYEEEE. CDR3 bases: TGTGCCAGCAGCTTGTTGGCAGGGAGGTTCTCTGGGGCCAACGTCCTGACTTTC. Amino acid sequence: CASSLLAGRFSGANVLTF.

The rearrangement uses TRBV27 and TRBJ2-6; D remains unclear. The germline V gene encodes CDR1 MNHEY and CDR2 SMNVEV (reference sequence). The CDR3 is made up of 14 amino acids. The V gene lost 3 bases and the J gene lost 2 bases, with 5 bases spanning the gap. The CDR3 sequence: CASSFNPGANVLTF. In DNA, the CDR3 is TGTGCCAGCAGTTTTAATCCTGGGGCCAACGTCCTGACTTTC.

In its sample, this clone was seen once. J is TRBJ2-7 and V is TRBV18; D is unresolved. V was clipped by 3 bases and J by 4 bases, with 16 bases between them. This CDR3 spans 15 amino acids. Germline V gives CDR1 KGHSH, CDR2 LQKENI. Here the CDR3 reads CASSPGRRGGYEQYF. In DNA form, the CDR3 reads TGTGCCAGCTCACCGGGAAGAAGAGGTGGGTACGAGCAGTACTTC. Looking up the rest from reference TRBV18 and TRBJ2-7 gives the full variable domain: NAGVMQNPRHLVRRRGQEARLRCSPMKGHSHVYWYRQLPEEGLKFMVYLQKENIIDESGMPKERFSAEFPKEGPSILRIQQVVRGDSAAYFCASSPGRRGGYEQYFGPGTRLTVT.

The chain employs TRBV7-9 and TRBJ1-6, with D maybe TRBD1 (5 bases). There are 11 residues in the CDR3. CDR1 and CDR2 from the germline V gene are SEHNR and FQNEAQ (reference sequence). V lost 8 bases to trimming and J lost 9 bases, with 8 bases between them. The CDR3 DNA sequence: TGTGCCAGCGGGGGGGGTTCACCCCTCCACTTT. Its protein product is CASGGGSPLHF. The entire variable domain, with the rest obtained from reference TRBV7-9 and TRBJ1-6, is as follows: DTGVSQNPRHKITKRGQNVTFRCDPISEHNRLYWYRQTLGQGPEFLTYFQNEAQLEKSRLLSDRFSAERPKGSFSTLEIQRTEQGDSAMYLCASGGGSPLHFGNGTRLTVT.

The genes are TRBV24-1 and TRBJ2-1, with 8 bases that match TRBD1. The CDR3 loop spans 16 amino acids. CDR1 KGHDR and CDR2 SFDVKD come from the germline V gene. Germline trimming cut 2 bases from V and 2 bases from J; bases unmatched to any gene: 4. In nucleotides, the CDR3 is TGTGCCACCAGTGATTCCAGGGGGCTAGCCTACAATGAGCAGTTCTTC. Translation: CATSDSRGLAYNEQFF.

This chain joins TRBV7-9 and TRBJ2-5; D gene ambiguous. The CDR3 contains 14 residues. CDR1 and CDR2 (germline): SEHNR, FQNEAQ (reference sequence). V lost 1 base and J 5 bases, leaving 11 bases between the germline ends. CDR3 DNA sequence: TGTGCCAGCAGCTTAGGTACCGGGCGGGAGACCCAGTACTTC. Encoded protein: CASSLGTGRETQYF.

The chain uses TRBV28 and TRBJ2-2, with 8 positions matching TRBD1. The J segment lost 5 bases and the V segment lost 7 bases, leaving 18 bases of the junction unmatched. CDR3 size: 18 residues. The V gene's germline CDR1 is MDHEN and CDR2 SYDVKM. The CDR3 DNA reads TGTGCCAGCACCACCCCGGGGCAGGGGGCCTTGGGGACCGGGGAGCTGTTTTTT. Translation: CASTTPGQGALGTGELFF.

Only one count was recorded for this clone. V is TRBV19 and J is TRBJ2-3, with unresolved D. The CDR3 loop spans 15 amino acids. Trimming cost V 1 base and J 6 bases, with 14 bases left between them. Germline-derived CDR1 and CDR2 are LNHDA and SQIVND (reference sequence). In DNA form, the CDR3 reads TGTGCCAGTAGTATAGGGCCCTCGGAATTCGATACGCAGTATTTT. This encodes CASSIGPSEFDTQYF.

The CDR3 here is CASRKTGTGGREQYF. CDR3 sequence (DNA): TGTGCCAGCAGAAAAACCGGGACAGGGGGTCGCGAGCAGTACTTC. This rearrangement joins TRBV2 to TRBJ2-7; 11 bases are shared with TRBD1. Per the germline V gene, CDR1 is SNHLY and CDR2 is FYNNEI. The trim removed 6 bases at V and 6 bases at J, leaving 10 bases unmatched. The CDR3 covers 15 residues.

This clone was recorded only once. The chain uses TRBV5-6 and TRBJ1-1; 11 bases are a match to TRBD1. Germline loops: CDR1 SGHDT, CDR2 YYEEEE. The CDR3 is made up of 14 amino acids. Trimming cost V 3 bases and J 3 bases; bases outside gene matches: 1. The CDR3 nucleotides read TGTGCCAGCAGCTCGGGACAGGGGGACACTGAAGCTTTCTTT. As protein: CASSSGQGDTEAFF.

The V call is TRBV7-7, the J call TRBJ2-1; 8 bases match TRBD2. CDR3 size: 16 residues. V was pared by 1 base and J by 6 bases, with 8 bases of the junction left unmatched. Germline-derived CDR1 and CDR2 are SSHAT and FNYEAQ (reference sequence). Here the CDR3 DNA reads TGTGCCAGCAGCTTAGGGCGGGAGGCCAAAGCCAATGAGCAGTTCTTC. Protein sequence: CASSLGREAKANEQFF.

The chain joins TRBV12-3 or TRBV12-4 to TRBJ1-5, with D perhaps matching TRBD1 (5 bases). V was clipped by 6 bases and J by 4 bases, with 10 bases between them. This CDR3 region has 13 residues. In DNA, the CDR3 is TGTGCCAGCAGGGTCAGGGCAAATCAGCCCCAGCATTTT. This codes for CASRVRANQPQHF.

The rearrangement joins TRBV4-3 to TRBJ2-7, with a possible D match to TRBD1 (6 bases). There are 14 residues in the CDR3. CDR1 is LGHNA, CDR2 YSLEER, per germline. V lost 4 bases and J 4 bases, leaving 14 bases between the germline ends. The CDR3 spells CASSPGTGSYEQYF. Written as DNA, the CDR3 is TGCGCCAGCAGCCCCGGAACAGGGTCTTACGAGCAGTACTTC.

The chain couples TRBV28 to TRBJ2-3; possible D gene TRBD2, 5 bases. V gave up 4 bases and J gave up 6 bases, with 14 bases separating them. This CDR3 region has 14 residues. Germline CDR1 is MDHEN and CDR2 is SYDVKM. The CDR3 spells CASSSRGLKDTQYF. The CDR3 DNA is TGTGCCAGCAGTTCAAGAGGACTGAAGGATACGCAGTATTTT.

The table lists this clone with a few counts. The J gene is TRBJ1-4, the V gene TRBV28; D might be TRBD1 (6 bases). Germline loops: CDR1 MDHEN, CDR2 SYDVKM. The CDR3 contains 14 residues. Trimming shortened V by 5 bases and J by 8 bases, and 15 bases separated the two germline ends. The CDR3 loop is CASSLGGEREKLFF. In nucleotides, the CDR3 is TGTGCCAGCAGTCTAGGGGGGGAGAGGGAAAAACTGTTTTTT.

This clone was counted once. The chain couples TRBV11-3 to TRBJ1-1; D unresolved. Germline CDR1 is SGHNT and CDR2 is YENEEA. V shed 5 bases and J shed 1 base, with 8 bases lying between them. CDR3 length: 13 amino acids. The CDR3 DNA sequence: TGTGCCAGCAGCCTTGACGGGAACACTGAAGCTTTCTTT. Amino acid sequence: CASSLDGNTEAFF.

The chain employs TRBV29-1 and TRBJ2-3; 8 nucleotides agree with TRBD2. CDR1 and CDR2 (germline): SQVTM, ANQGSEA. The trim removed 6 bases at V and 0 bases at J, leaving 5 bases unmatched. CDR3 size: 14 residues. The CDR3 sequence is CSVHGTSSTDTQYF. CDR3 nucleotides: TGCAGCGTCCACGGGACTAGTAGCACAGATACGCAGTATTTT.

This rearrangement joins TRBV28 to TRBJ1-1; no reliable D call. The ends were cut back, 3 bases at V and 3 bases at J, with 5 bases in the middle. Looked up from germline, CDR1 is MDHEN and CDR2 is SYDVKM. This CDR3 region has 12 residues. CDR3 residues: CASSLMDTEAFF. The CDR3 DNA sequence: TGTGCCAGCAGTTTGATGGACACTGAAGCTTTCTTT.

The chain employs TRBV30 and TRBJ2-5; 9 bases are a match to TRBD2. Germline trimming cut 5 bases from V and 4 bases from J; bases unmatched to any gene: 11. This CDR3 has 15 amino acids. The germline CDR1 and CDR2 sequences are GTSNPN and SVGIG (reference sequence). The CDR3 coding sequence is TGTGCCTGGGGGGGGGCTAGCGGGATTTCAGAGACCCAGTACTTC. Amino acids: CAWGGASGISETQYF.